The T cell receptor beta chain described here comes from a study of T cells after yellow fever vaccination. TCRdb reprocessed the 5' RACE reads via MiXCR and lists one record per CDR3 protein. The table includes under 150,000 distinct CDR3 sequences, 7% to 9% detected once. CDR1 and CDR2 from the germline V gene are SGHTA and FQGNSA. This CDR3 has 16 residues. V shed 2 bases and J shed 2 bases, with 15 bases lying between them. The chain uses TRBV7-2 and TRBJ1-2, with D hard to call. This clonotype was obtained from a man aged 25 to 40 who received the YFV17D yellow fever vaccine. Here the sequenced sample was CD4+ T cells sorted from PBMCs, taken 5 days after the yellow fever booster vaccination. The CDR3 DNA sequence: TGTGCCAGCAGCTTACTGCCGGACGCCAGGAACTATGGCTACACCTTC. Translating gives CASSLLPDARNYGYTF.